This record covers a single T cell receptor (beta chain). Assay used: immunoSEQ multiplex PCR; TCRdb lists only in-frame clones, some missing. The sample gives over 45,000 clones, under 85% of which show up once; approximately 4.5% is in the top ten. This sample is part of a study of OX40 agonist ivuxolimab in advanced cancers. CDR3 length equals 14 residues. The germline V gene has CDR1 MNHEY and CDR2 SVGAGI. The V and J ends lost 10 bases and 5 bases, in that order; junction bases with no gene match: 9. The J gene is TRBJ2-7, the V gene TRBV6-5; TRBD1 matches at 12 bases. Specimen: CD4+ or CD8+ T cells sorted from blood, collected in a trial of the OX40 agonist ivuxolimab. The origin of this receptor is an adult with an advanced solid tumor such as melanoma, head and neck, liver or kidney cancer. The chain's CDR3 is CAINTGTGGNEQYF. CDR3 nucleotide sequence: TGTGCCATTAATACCGGGACAGGGGGCAACGAGCAGTACTTC.